This T cell receptor beta chain is from a study of blood T cell repertoires in COVID-19. The CDR3 totals 14 residues. Per germline, CDR1 MNHNY and CDR2 SVGAGI (reference sequence). Trimming cost V 0 bases and J 7 bases; bases outside gene matches: 4. The data were produced by immunoSEQ multiplex PCR, yet TCRdb's version contains in-frame clones alone and is incomplete. The sample consists of approximately 100,000 clones, over 80% of them appearing once. The sequence derives from a man aged 50 to 60 with acute or convalescent COVID-19. This chain joins TRBV6-6 and TRBJ2-7, with 9 nucleotides matching TRBD1. The material sequenced was peripheral blood. The CDR3 nucleotides are TGTGCCAGCAGTTACTCGCTGACAGGGGGGGAGCAGTACTTC. It specifies CASSYSLTGGEQYF.